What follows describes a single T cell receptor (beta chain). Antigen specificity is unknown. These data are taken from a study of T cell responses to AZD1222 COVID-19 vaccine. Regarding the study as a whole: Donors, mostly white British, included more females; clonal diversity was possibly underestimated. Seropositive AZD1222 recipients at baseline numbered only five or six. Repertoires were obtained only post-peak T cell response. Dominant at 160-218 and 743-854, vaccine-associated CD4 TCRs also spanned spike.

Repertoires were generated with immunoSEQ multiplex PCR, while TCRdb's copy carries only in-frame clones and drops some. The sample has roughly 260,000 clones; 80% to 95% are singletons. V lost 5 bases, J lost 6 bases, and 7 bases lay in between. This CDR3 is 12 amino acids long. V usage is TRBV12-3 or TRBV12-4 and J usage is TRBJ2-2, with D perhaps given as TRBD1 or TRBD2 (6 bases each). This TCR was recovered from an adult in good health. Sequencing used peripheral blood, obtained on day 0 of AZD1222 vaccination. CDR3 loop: CASSRGAGELFF. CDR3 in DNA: TGTGCCAGCAGTAGGGGGGCCGGGGAGCTGTTTTTT.